The next 7 T cell receptor beta chains were all read from a single sample in a study of metastatic and nonmetastatic thyroid tumors. Each patient went into thyroid surgery without having received any treatment. With MiXCR, TCRdb called clones anew from the PCR reads. Here the sample spans approximately 3,100 clones, around 36% being singletons. Sequencing input: tumor tissue. All receptors derive from a female donor with papillary thyroid cancer or a benign thyroid nodule (not recorded which). Some clones in this sample may be carry-over from other donors' samples.

This rearrangement joins TRBV30 to TRBJ2-7; TRBD1 might be the D (5 bases). The CDR3 loop spans 13 amino acids. Germline V lookup: CDR1 GTSNPN, CDR2 SVGIG (reference sequence). The V end lost 2 bases, the J end lost 2 bases, and 10 bases lay between the germline ends. As DNA, the CDR3 is TGTGCCTGGAGTATCCAGGGCCCCTACGAGCAGTACTTC. The encoded protein is CAWSIQGPYEQYF.

By share, this clone counts as large. The gene calls are TRBV5-1 and TRBJ2-1, with D perhaps matching TRBD1 (5 bases). Germline CDR1 and CDR2: SGHRS and YFSETQ. The CDR3 runs to 14 residues. The V gene lost 0 bases and the J gene lost 6 bases, with 10 bases spanning the gap. In nucleotides, the CDR3 is TGCGCCAGCAGCTTGGACAGGTTTTCCAATGAGCAGTTCTTC. Residues: CASSLDRFSNEQFF.

This clone was picked up a small number of times. J is TRBJ2-7 and V is TRBV24-1; 7 bases line up with TRBD1. From germline, CDR1 is KGHDR and CDR2 SFDVKD. Germline trimming cut 2 bases from V and 0 bases from J; bases unmatched to any gene: 3. The CDR3 runs 15 residues. The chain's CDR3 is CATSDWDSPSYEQYF. In DNA form, the CDR3 reads TGTGCCACCAGTGATTGGGACAGCCCCTCCTACGAGCAGTACTTC.

The chain has TRBV30 and TRBJ2-7; the match to TRBD1 covers 7 bases. This CDR3 spans 12 amino acids. V dropped 5 bases and J dropped 0; count of bases not matched to a gene: 1. CDR1 is GTSNPN and CDR2 is SVGIG in the germline V gene (reference sequence). The CDR3 bases are TGTGCCTGGGGGGACAGCTCCTACGAGCAGTACTTC. It yields the protein CAWGDSSYEQYF.

This clone came up once. As the CDR3 is not closed by the conserved phenylalanine or tryptophan, this likely results from a read error. The gene calls are TRBV10-2 and TRBJ1-1; no clear D gene. CDR3 length: 13 residues. Germline V gene data show CDR1 as WSHSY and CDR2 as SAAADI. CDR3 protein: CASSETANTDAFY. Written as DNA, the CDR3 is TGCGCCAGCAGTGAGACGGCGAACACTGATGCTTTCTAT.

By sample share, this clone is large. The genes are TRBV27 and TRBJ2-7, with 9 bases that match TRBD1. Germline lookup yields CDR1 MNHEY and CDR2 SMNVEV (reference sequence). The ends lost 5 bases at V and 4 bases at J; junction bases unmatched: 15. The CDR3 totals 17 residues. The chain's CDR3 is CASSKKGGGQGPYEQYF. The CDR3 DNA reads as TGTGCCAGCAGTAAAAAAGGGGGGGGACAGGGACCTTACGAGCAGTACTTC.

This clone came up a few times. The same CDR3 also results from other DNA sequences found in this sample. V and J are TRBV27 and TRBJ2-2, with 11 bases lining up with TRBD2. Trimming removed 4 bases from V and 3 bases from J; junction bases left unmatched: 13. CDR1 MNHEY and CDR2 SMNVEV come from the germline V gene (reference sequence). The CDR3 covers 19 residues. For the CDR3, the DNA is TGTGCCAGCAGTTCTATTGGGACTAGCGGATTCGAGGACACCGGGGAGCTGTTTTTT. Its translation is CASSSIGTSGFEDTGELFF.